Included here is one TCR beta chain sequence, with context. What it recognizes is unknown. These data come from a study of CD8+CD57+ T cells in acquired aplastic anemia. Across the whole study: Each DNA sample taken from sorted CD4+ and CD8+ cells came to 3 to 4 ug on average. Overall study results and limits: Patients and controls shared twenty-nine CD8+ CDR3 sequences, which appeared highly expressed in patients and within their immunodominant clones. With respect to CD8+ Simpson's diversity, patients and controls did not differ significantly.

The use of genomic DNA as template underpinned the TCR beta VDJ and CDR3 profiling. TCRdb ran MiXCR on the reads and lists one entry per CDR3 protein. The data show over 150,000 distinct CDR3 sequences, just over 50% seen once. Sequencing was done on patients that had shown CD8+CD57+ cell expansion by flow cytometry. Every one of the patients had aplastic anemia (severe, acquired). This CDR3 spans 14 amino acids. Looked up from germline, CDR1 is SGDLS and CDR2 is YYNGEE. With 3 bases removed from V and 4 bases from J, the gap between germline ends came to 14 bases. Sequenced input: sorted CD4+, CD8+, or CD8+CD57+ T cells (not recorded which) from PBMCs. The V and J genes are TRBV9 and TRBJ2-7, with a tentative D call TRBD2 (6 bases). The sequence was obtained from a human donor with aplastic anemia. In nucleotides, the CDR3 is TGTGCCAGCAGCGCCCCGGGGGTGGGGTACGAGCAGTACTTC. Its translation is CASSAPGVGYEQYF.